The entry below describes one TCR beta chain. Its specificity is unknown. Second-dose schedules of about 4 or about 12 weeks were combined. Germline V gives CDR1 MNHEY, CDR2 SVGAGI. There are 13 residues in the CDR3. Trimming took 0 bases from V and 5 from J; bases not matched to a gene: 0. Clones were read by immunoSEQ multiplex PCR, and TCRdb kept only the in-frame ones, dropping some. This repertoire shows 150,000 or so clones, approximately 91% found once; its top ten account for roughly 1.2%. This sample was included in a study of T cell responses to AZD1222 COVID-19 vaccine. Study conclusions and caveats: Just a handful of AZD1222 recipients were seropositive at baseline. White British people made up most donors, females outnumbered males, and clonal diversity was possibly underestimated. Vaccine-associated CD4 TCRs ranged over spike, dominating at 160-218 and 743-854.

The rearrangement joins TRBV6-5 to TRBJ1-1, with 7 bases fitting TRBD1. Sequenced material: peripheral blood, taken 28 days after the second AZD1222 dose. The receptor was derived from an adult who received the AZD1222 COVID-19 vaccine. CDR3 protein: CASSYSGQTEAFF. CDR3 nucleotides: TGTGCCAGCAGTTACTCGGGACAGACTGAAGCTTTCTTT.